Here is one T cell receptor (beta chain) with its context. Authors' data handling: Reference gene primer amplification gave estimated nucleated cell counts. TCRdb's copy holds only in-frame clones and misses some; the assay was immunoSEQ multiplex PCR. The V and J calls and clone size were taken over from that table, and D and trimming were inferred from the DNA. The top ten clones hold around 0.78% of a sample with under 300,000 clones, roughly 90% of them seen once. This sample was taken from a study of blood T cell repertoires in COVID-19. Germline assignment: CDR1 SGHDT and CDR2 YYEEEE. V trimming: 3 bases; J trimming: 4 bases; junction bases outside the gene matches: 4. The CDR3 sequence is 14 residues long.

Sequenced sample: peripheral blood. The clonotype was recovered from a woman aged 25 to 39 with acute or convalescent COVID-19. The rearrangement uses TRBV5-6 and TRBJ1-2, with 9 bases lining up with TRBD1. As DNA, the CDR3 is TGTGCCAGCAGCTCCCCGGGACAGGGCTATGGCTACACCTTC. The encoded protein is CASSSPGQGYGYTF.